The 30 T cell receptor beta chains listed next were all sequenced from one sample in a study of T cell repertoires in cytomegalovirus infection. TCRdb analysed the reads with MiXCR anew, one entry per CDR3 protein. The table includes about 360,000 distinct CDR3 sequences, roughly 34% detected once. Antigen specificity for these receptors is unknown. The starting material was cultured PBMCs, obtained from culture after CMV antigen stimulation. These TCRs come from a human donor in good health (CMV status not recorded). Some clones in this sample may be carry-over from other donors' samples.

J is TRBJ1-5 and V is TRBV6-6; D gene unclear. The germline CDR1 and CDR2 sequences are MNHNY and SVGAGI (reference sequence). Trimming removed 7 bases from V and 8 bases from J, with 3 bases in between. The CDR3 is 9 residues long. The DNA of the CDR3 is TGTGCCAGCAACGAGCCCCAGCATTTT. Translated, it gives CASNEPQHF.

The chain is built from TRBV7-9 and TRBJ1-1; D unclear. This CDR3 has 13 residues. Germline V lookup: CDR1 SEHNR, CDR2 FQNEAQ (reference sequence). Trimming cost V 10 bases and J 7 bases, with 19 bases left between them. Here the CDR3 reads CATVLLRRGEAFF. DNA of the CDR3: TGTGCCACCGTCTTACTACGACGGGGTGAAGCTTTCTTT. The full variable domain, with the rest looked up from reference TRBV7-9 and TRBJ1-1, is DTGVSQNPRHKITKRGQNVTFRCDPISEHNRLYWYRQTLGQGPEFLTYFQNEAQLEKSRLLSDRFSAERPKGSFSTLEIQRTEQGDSAMYLCATVLLRRGEAFFGQGTRLTVV.

This clonotype has a handful of counts. The chain recombines TRBV2 with TRBJ2-3; TRBD2 matches 8 bases. The junction had 2 bases not matched to a gene; V was cut back by 2 bases and J by 1 base. CDR1 and CDR2 (germline): SNHLY, FYNNEI. This CDR3 has 15 amino acids. This CDR3 reads CASSELTSGTDTQYF. CDR3 DNA sequence: TGTGCCAGCAGTGAATTGACTAGCGGCACAGATACGCAGTATTTT.

In this sample, this clonotype turned up a few times. The rearrangement joins TRBV28 to TRBJ1-2, with D hard to call. This CDR3 is 13 amino acids long. Deletions cut 3 bases from V and 3 bases from J, with 8 bases between. Germline assignment: CDR1 MDHEN and CDR2 SYDVKM. The CDR3 DNA is TGTGCCAGCAGTTTTACCACAGACTATGGCTACACCTTC. Protein: CASSFTTDYGYTF.

This clonotype has just a few counts. CDR3 in amino acids: CASSYLGDYGYTF. The CDR3 DNA reads TGTGCCAGCAGTTATTTAGGGGACTATGGCTACACCTTC. This rearrangement joins TRBV6-2 or TRBV6-3 to TRBJ1-2; tentative D call: TRBD1 (5 bases). The CDR3 sequence is 13 residues long. Trimming pared 3 bases from V and 3 bases from J, leaving 8 bases between. Germline lookup yields CDR1 MNHEY and CDR2 SVGEGT.

The V call is TRBV4-3, the J call TRBJ2-7; D is uncertain. Germline V gene sequence: CDR1 LGHNA, CDR2 YSLEER. The CDR3 covers 15 residues. Trimming pared 4 bases from V and 5 bases from J, leaving 18 bases between. In DNA, the CDR3 is TGCGCCAGCAGCCTGAACTTTGGCTCCCGGGACGAGCAGTACTTC. It specifies CASSLNFGSRDEQYF.

The chain employs TRBV11-2 and TRBJ2-5; TRBD1 matches 9 bases. In germline, CDR1 is SGHAT, CDR2 FQNNGV. After removal of 5 bases from V and 4 bases from J, the junction contained 8 bases not matched to a gene. The CDR3 spans 15 residues. CDR3 in DNA: TGTGCCAGCAGCCCGCTACAGGGGGCAGGAGAGACCCAGTACTTC. This gives the protein CASSPLQGAGETQYF.

V gene TRBV7-2 combines with J gene TRBJ1-1; 7 bases are shared with TRBD1. The CDR3 has 15 residues. Germline trimming cut 3 bases from V and 0 bases from J; bases unmatched to any gene: 4. The germline V gene encodes CDR1 SGHTA and CDR2 FQGNSA. This chain's CDR3 is CASSFGQVVNTEAFF. Written as DNA, the CDR3 is TGTGCCAGCAGCTTTGGACAGGTCGTGAACACTGAAGCTTTCTTT.

J is TRBJ2-3 and V is TRBV19; 9 nucleotides line up with TRBD1. The CDR3 is 16 residues long. CDR1 and CDR2 (germline): LNHDA, SQIVND (reference sequence). The V segment lost 0 bases and the J segment 4 bases; nucleotides outside the gene matches: 5. The CDR3 loop reads CASSIDLTGGADTQYF. The CDR3 DNA reads as TGTGCCAGTAGTATAGATCTTACAGGGGGCGCAGATACGCAGTATTTT.

The gene calls are TRBV18 and TRBJ2-7, with D hard to call. Trimming shortened V by 6 bases and J by 5 bases, and 17 bases separated the two germline ends. Per germline, CDR1 KGHSH and CDR2 LQKENI. The CDR3 length is 14 residues. Here the CDR3 DNA reads TGTGCCAGCTCCCCGCCCGGGCCAAACAACGAGCAGTACTTC. This sequence encodes CASSPPGPNNEQYF.

This chain connects TRBV6-1 to TRBJ2-5; a possible D gene is TRBD2 (6 bases). The CDR3 extends over 15 amino acids. The germline V and J ends were trimmed by 2 bases and 5 bases, with 15 bases remaining between them. Germline CDR1 and CDR2: MNHNS and SASEGT. This CDR3 is CASSEWGGNGETQYF. In DNA form, the CDR3 reads TGTGCCAGCAGTGAATGGGGCGGGAACGGGGAGACCCAGTACTTC.

This clonotype was seen only a few times. The CDR3 sequence is CASSRTSGTNTGELFF. CDR3 in DNA: TGTGCCAGCAGCCGGACTAGCGGTACGAACACCGGGGAGCTGTTTTTT. The chain combines TRBV7-9 with TRBJ2-2; 10 bases agree with TRBD2. This CDR3 region has 16 residues. CDR1 is SEHNR and CDR2 is FQNEAQ in the germline V gene (reference sequence). After removal of 5 bases from V and 0 bases from J, the junction contained 3 bases not matched to a gene.

The V and J genes are TRBV7-2 and TRBJ2-5, with 13 bases matching TRBD2. V gave up 5 bases and J gave up 7 bases; unmatched junction bases: 13. The germline V gene has CDR1 SGHTA and CDR2 FQGNSA. The CDR3 has 17 residues. The CDR3 reads CASSLWTSGRFGGTQYF. The CDR3 nucleotides read TGTGCCAGCAGCCTATGGACTAGCGGGAGATTTGGTGGGACCCAGTACTTC.

The chain recombines TRBV7-2 with TRBJ2-5; TRBD1 is a possible D gene (7 bases). This CDR3 has 16 residues. V was trimmed by 1 base and J by 5 bases, leaving 17 bases between them. Germline CDR1 SGHTA, CDR2 FQGNSA. For the CDR3, the DNA is TGTGCCAGCAGCTTAGAGGTTAGCGGAGGGGGCGAGACCCAGTACTTC. Residues: CASSLEVSGGGETQYF.

This clonotype was detected a few times. The J gene is TRBJ2-5, the V gene TRBV4-3; D perhaps matches TRBD1 (7 bases). The V end lost 2 bases, the J end lost 4 bases, and 8 bases lay between the germline ends. Germline V gives CDR1 LGHNA, CDR2 YSLEER. The CDR3 runs 13 residues. The CDR3 is CASSQQGGETQYF. Here the CDR3 DNA reads TGCGCCAGCAGCCAACAGGGGGGAGAGACCCAGTACTTC.

This clonotype was counted a few times. The V and J genes are TRBV5-6 and TRBJ2-1, with 14 bases lining up with TRBD2. This CDR3 comprises 18 residues. The V gene end was trimmed by 4 bases and the J gene end by 2 bases; junction bases not matched to a gene: 8. Germline CDR1 reads SGHDT; CDR2 reads YYEEEE. The CDR3 here is CASSPGLAGAPAYNEQFF. The CDR3 nucleotides are TGTGCCAGCAGCCCGGGACTAGCGGGAGCTCCAGCCTACAATGAGCAGTTCTTC.

The gene calls are TRBV5-1 and TRBJ2-1; 8 bases align to TRBD2. The junction had 5 bases not matched to a gene; V was cut back by 4 bases and J by 8 bases. The CDR3 runs to 13 residues. In germline, CDR1 is SGHRS, CDR2 YFSETQ. CDR3 sequence reads: CASSGTSLDEQFF. CDR3 coding DNA: TGCGCCAGCAGCGGGACTAGTCTGGATGAGCAGTTCTTC.

Sample share makes this clonotype medium-sized. V gene TRBV27 combines with J gene TRBJ1-6; no reliable D call. Between the trimmed V and J ends, which lost 3 bases and 0 bases, there was a span of 3 bases. This CDR3 is built from 14 residues. The germline V gene has CDR1 MNHEY and CDR2 SMNVEV (reference sequence). The CDR3 loop reads CASSFYSYNSPLHF. CDR3 nucleotides: TGTGCCAGCAGTTTTTACTCCTATAATTCACCCCTCCACTTT.

The table lists this clonotype with a few counts. The chain has TRBV19 and TRBJ1-1; D call uncertain. Per germline, CDR1 LNHDA and CDR2 SQIVND (reference sequence). The CDR3 has 13 residues. V gave up 5 bases and J gave up 0 bases, with 7 bases separating them. The CDR3 spells CASSSTMNTEAFF. The CDR3, as DNA: TGTGCCAGTAGTTCCACAATGAACACTGAAGCTTTCTTT.

The sample holds a few counts of this clonotype. The chain uses TRBV6-1 and TRBJ2-7, with no clear D. This CDR3 region has 13 residues. Germline CDR1 is MNHNS and CDR2 is SASEGT. Trimming removed 4 bases from V and 1 base from J, with 8 bases in between. The CDR3 region has the DNA TGTGCCAGCAGTGCAACGGGTTCCTACGAGCAGTACGTC. Encoded protein: CASSATGSYEQYV.

CDR3 region: CASSHTGANVLTF. The CDR3 bases are TGTGCCAGCAGCCACACTGGGGCCAACGTCCTGACTTTC. The rearrangement uses TRBV7-2 and TRBJ2-6; no clear D. Germline CDR1 and CDR2: SGHTA and FQGNSA. This CDR3 contains 13 residues. With 5 bases removed from V and 2 bases from J, the gap between germline ends came to 4 bases. The complete variable domain, with remaining parts taken from reference TRBV7-2 and TRBJ2-6, reads GAGVSQSPSNKVTEKGKDVELRCDPISGHTALYWYRQSLGQGLEFLIYFQGNSAPDKSGLPSDRFSAERTGGSVSTLTIQRTQQEDSAVYLCASSHTGANVLTFGAGSRLTVL.

J is TRBJ2-5 and V is TRBV20-1, with D possibly matching TRBD2 (6 bases). Germline CDR1 is DFQATT and CDR2 is SNEGSKA (reference sequence). This CDR3 spans 15 amino acids. Trimming took 3 bases from V and 7 from J, leaving 21 bases between them. The CDR3 sequence is CSASFRGTSVRTQYF. CDR3 bases: TGCAGTGCTAGTTTTCGCGGGACGTCTGTCCGGACCCAGTACTTC.

This clonotype appeared once. The chain couples TRBV7-3 to TRBJ2-3; 10 bases align to TRBD2. The V segment lost 5 bases and the J segment 1 base; nucleotides outside the gene matches: 6. This CDR3 comprises 16 residues. Germline V CDR1 and CDR2: SGHTA, FQGTGA. The CDR3 spells CASSRGGTSGTDTQYF. DNA for the CDR3: TGTGCCAGCAGCCGAGGCGGGACTAGCGGCACAGATACGCAGTATTTT.

The table lists this clonotype with a few counts. The chain employs TRBV12-3 or TRBV12-4 and TRBJ1-1, with a weak D call TRBD1 (5 bases). Trimming left V 1 base short and J 4 bases short, with 16 bases between. The CDR3 covers 16 residues. The CDR3 is CASSLGGPAVITEAFF. The CDR3 nucleotides read TGTGCCAGCAGTTTAGGGGGCCCAGCGGTGATCACTGAAGCTTTCTTT.

In its sample, this clonotype was seen a few times. V and J are TRBV28 and TRBJ2-1, with D possibly TRBD2 on 6 matching bases. Trimming shortened V by 7 bases and J by 6 bases, and 10 bases separated the two germline ends. The CDR3 consists of 12 residues. Germline CDR1 and CDR2: MDHEN and SYDVKM. CDR3 amino acids: CASTGVVNEQFF. CDR3 DNA: TGTGCCAGCACGGGGGTGGTCAATGAGCAGTTCTTC.

This clonotype was found many times. V is TRBV7-2 and J is TRBJ2-1, with D possibly being TRBD1 or TRBD2 (6 bases each). This CDR3 contains 13 residues. V dropped 4 bases and J dropped 8 bases, with 12 bases sitting between them. Germline V gene sequence: CDR1 SGHTA, CDR2 FQGNSA. The CDR3 sequence is CASSYKGGDEQFF. CDR3 in DNA: TGTGCCAGCAGCTACAAGGGGGGTGATGAGCAGTTCTTC. The whole variable domain, filled in from reference TRBV7-2 and TRBJ2-1, reads GAGVSQSPSNKVTEKGKDVELRCDPISGHTALYWYRQSLGQGLEFLIYFQGNSAPDKSGLPSDRFSAERTGGSVSTLTIQRTQQEDSAVYLCASSYKGGDEQFFGPGTRLTVL.

For the CDR3, the DNA is TGTGCCAGCAGCTTAGCGCTTACAGGCCTATATGGCTACACCTTC. Translated: CASSLALTGLYGYTF. The rearrangement uses TRBV7-8 and TRBJ1-2, with a weak D call TRBD1 (5 bases). Trimming stripped 0 bases from V and 5 bases from J, with 13 bases between. The CDR3 extends over 15 amino acids. From germline, CDR1 is SGHVS and CDR2 FQNEAQ.

This clonotype turned up a few times. A much larger clonotype is one base distant, so this may be a read error. This sequence joins TRBV7-9 and TRBJ2-7, with TRBD2 matching 9 bases. CDR3 length: 13 residues. V lost 3 bases, J lost 3 bases, and 0 bases stayed unmatched. Germline V gene lookup returns CDR1 SEHNR and CDR2 FQNEAQ (reference sequence). This CDR3 reads CASSFSGSYEQYV. CDR3 coding DNA: TGTGCCAGCAGCTTTAGCGGGAGCTACGAGCAGTACGTC.

This clonotype was seen more than once but under ten times. V is TRBV12-3 or TRBV12-4 and J is TRBJ2-1; 11 bases map to TRBD2. Losses at the gene ends were 0 bases for V and 9 bases for J; bases not matched to a gene: 4. This CDR3 comprises 15 residues. CDR3 residues: CASSLAGSGRAEQFF. Written as DNA, the CDR3 is TGTGCCAGCAGTTTAGCTGGTAGCGGGAGGGCTGAGCAGTTCTTC.

The chain recombines TRBV7-2 with TRBJ2-7; 7 nucleotides match TRBD1. This CDR3 region has 14 residues. Germline V gene lookup returns CDR1 SGHTA and CDR2 FQGNSA. V shed 3 bases, J shed 2 bases, and the junction held 4 bases outside the gene matches. Here the CDR3 reads CASSFSTGTYEQYV. In DNA, the CDR3 is TGTGCCAGCAGCTTCTCGACAGGGACCTACGAGCAGTACGTC.